This T cell receptor (beta chain) was documented in a study of shared clonotypes between healthy human individuals. Clones were sequenced by immunoSEQ multiplex PCR, and TCRdb holds only the in-frame ones, with some missing. Here the sample spans millions of clones, more than 90% being singletons. This clone was observed a few times. Germline V CDR1 and CDR2: MNHNY, SVGAGI (reference sequence). V lost 3 bases to trimming and J lost 7 bases, with 4 bases between them. There are 11 residues in the CDR3. The sequence came from a man aged 18-30 years in good health. The sample consisted of naive CD4+ T cells sorted from blood. Specified subset: CD45RA+ positively selected. V gene TRBV6-6 combines with J gene TRBJ1-3; D is ambiguous. The DNA of the CDR3 is TGTGCCAGCAGTTATAGGAACACCATATATTTT. It encodes CASSYRNTIYF.